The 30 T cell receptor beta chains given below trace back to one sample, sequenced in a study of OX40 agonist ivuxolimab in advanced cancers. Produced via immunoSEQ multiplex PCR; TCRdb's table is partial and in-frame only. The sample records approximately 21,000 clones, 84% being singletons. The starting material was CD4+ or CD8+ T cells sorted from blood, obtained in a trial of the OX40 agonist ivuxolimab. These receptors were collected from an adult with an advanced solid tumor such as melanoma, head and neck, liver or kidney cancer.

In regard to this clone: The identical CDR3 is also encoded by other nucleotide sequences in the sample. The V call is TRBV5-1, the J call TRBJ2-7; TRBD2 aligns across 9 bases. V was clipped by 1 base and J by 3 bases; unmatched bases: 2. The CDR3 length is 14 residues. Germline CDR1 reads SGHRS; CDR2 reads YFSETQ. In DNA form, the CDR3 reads TGCGCCAGCAGCTTGTCACTAGCGGGCTACGAGCAGTACTTC. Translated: CASSLSLAGYEQYF.

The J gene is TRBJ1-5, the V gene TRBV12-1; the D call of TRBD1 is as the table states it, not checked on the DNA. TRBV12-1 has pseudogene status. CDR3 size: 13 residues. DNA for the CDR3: TGTGCCAGCAGCAGACAGGTCTCGGGGCCCCAGCATTTT. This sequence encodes CASSRQVSGPQHF.

The CDR3 here is CASSLGTGAEQPQHF. CDR3 DNA sequence: TGTGCCAGCAGCTTGGGGACAGGGGCAGAACAGCCCCAGCATTTT. The chain couples TRBV5-6 to TRBJ1-5, with TRBD1 identical over 9 bases. From germline, CDR1 is SGHDT and CDR2 YYEEEE. CDR3 length: 15 residues. V lost 0 bases and J lost 7; bases outside the gene matches: 5. Filled out from reference TRBV5-6 and TRBJ1-5, the complete variable domain reads DAGVTQSPTHLIKTRGQQVTLRCSPKSGHDTVSWYQQALGQGPQFIFQYYEEEERQRGNFPDRFSGHQFPNYSSELNVNALLLGDSALYLCASSLGTGAEQPQHFGDGTRLSIL.

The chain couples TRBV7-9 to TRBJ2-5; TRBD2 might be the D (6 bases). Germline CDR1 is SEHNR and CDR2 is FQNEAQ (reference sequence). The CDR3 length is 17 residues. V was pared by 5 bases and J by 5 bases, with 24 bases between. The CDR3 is CASSPTGSGSLGETQYF. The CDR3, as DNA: TGTGCCAGCAGCCCGACGGGATCCGGGAGCCTAGGGGAGACCCAGTACTTC.

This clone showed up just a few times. This chain's CDR3 is CASSLGTYGYTF. CDR3 nucleotide sequence: TGTGCCAGCAGTTTGGGAACCTATGGCTACACCTTC. This chain joins TRBV28 and TRBJ1-2; unclear D gene. V gave up 3 bases and J gave up 4 bases, with 6 bases separating them. This CDR3 spans 12 amino acids. Per germline, CDR1 MDHEN and CDR2 SYDVKM.

CDR3 region: CASSLDGTSGRYEQYF. CDR3 DNA sequence: TGTGCCAGCAGCCTGGACGGGACTAGCGGGAGGTACGAGCAGTACTTC. The V and J genes are TRBV4-2 and TRBJ2-7; 15 bases map to TRBD2. This CDR3 spans 16 amino acids. With V trimmed by 4 bases and J by 4 bases, 5 bases remained unmatched. Germline V gene lookup returns CDR1 LGHNA and CDR2 YNFKEQ.

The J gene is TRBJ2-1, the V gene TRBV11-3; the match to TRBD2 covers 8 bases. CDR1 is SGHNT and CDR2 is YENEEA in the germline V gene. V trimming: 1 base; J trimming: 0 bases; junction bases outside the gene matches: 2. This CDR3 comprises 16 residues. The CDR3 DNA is TGTGCCAGCAGCTTAGCTGGGACTAGCTCCTACAATGAGCAGTTCTTC. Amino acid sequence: CASSLAGTSSYNEQFF.

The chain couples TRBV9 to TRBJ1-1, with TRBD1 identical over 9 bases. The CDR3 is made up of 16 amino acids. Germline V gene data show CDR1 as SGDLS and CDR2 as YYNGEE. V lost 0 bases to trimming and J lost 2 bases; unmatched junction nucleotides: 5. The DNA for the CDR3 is TGTGCCAGCAGCGTAGAAGGGACAGGGACCAACACTGAAGCTTTCTTT. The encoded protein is CASSVEGTGTNTEAFF.

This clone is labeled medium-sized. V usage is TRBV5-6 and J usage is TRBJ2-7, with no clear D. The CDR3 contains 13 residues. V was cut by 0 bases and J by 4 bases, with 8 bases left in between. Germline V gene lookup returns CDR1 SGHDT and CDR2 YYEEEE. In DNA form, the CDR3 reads TGTGCCAGCAGCTTGGGTTCCGGTTACGAGCAGTACTTC. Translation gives CASSLGSGYEQYF. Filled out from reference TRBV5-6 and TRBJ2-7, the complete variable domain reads DAGVTQSPTHLIKTRGQQVTLRCSPKSGHDTVSWYQQALGQGPQFIFQYYEEEERQRGNFPDRFSGHQFPNYSSELNVNALLLGDSALYLCASSLGSGYEQYFGPGTRLTVT.

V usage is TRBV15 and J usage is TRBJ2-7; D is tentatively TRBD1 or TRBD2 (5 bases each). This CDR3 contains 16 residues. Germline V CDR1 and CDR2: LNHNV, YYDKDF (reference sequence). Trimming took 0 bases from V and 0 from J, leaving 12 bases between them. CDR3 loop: CATSRDWGRSSYEQYF. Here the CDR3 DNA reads TGTGCCACCAGCAGAGATTGGGGACGGAGCTCCTACGAGCAGTACTTC.

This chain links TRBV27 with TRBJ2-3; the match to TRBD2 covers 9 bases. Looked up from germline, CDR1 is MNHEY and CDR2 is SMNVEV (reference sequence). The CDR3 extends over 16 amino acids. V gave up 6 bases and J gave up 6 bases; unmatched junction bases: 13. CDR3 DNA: TGTGCCAGCAGCCCCTTTGCGGGAGGGCCGGCGGATACGCAGTATTTT. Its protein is CASSPFAGGPADTQYF.

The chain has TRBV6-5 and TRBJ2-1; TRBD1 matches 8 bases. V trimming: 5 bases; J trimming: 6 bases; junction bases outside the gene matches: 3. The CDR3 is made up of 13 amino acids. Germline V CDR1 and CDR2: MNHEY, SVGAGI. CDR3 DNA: TGTGCCAGCAGTATTGGACAGGGCAATGAGCAGTTCTTC. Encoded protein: CASSIGQGNEQFF.

CDR3 DNA sequence: TGTGCCAGCAGTTACTCGTCGACGGGAACAGAGACCCAGTACTTC. Translation gives CASSYSSTGTETQYF. J is TRBJ2-5 and V is TRBV6-5; D is possibly TRBD2 (5 bases). CDR3 length: 15 amino acids. The V end lost 0 bases, the J end lost 4 bases, and 12 bases lay between the germline ends. Germline V gene data show CDR1 as MNHEY and CDR2 as SVGAGI.

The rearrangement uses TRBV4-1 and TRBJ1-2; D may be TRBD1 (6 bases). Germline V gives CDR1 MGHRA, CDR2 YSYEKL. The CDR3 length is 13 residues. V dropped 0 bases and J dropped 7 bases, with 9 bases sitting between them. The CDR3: CASSQDRGAGYTF. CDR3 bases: TGCGCCAGCAGCCAAGATAGGGGGGCTGGCTACACCTTC.

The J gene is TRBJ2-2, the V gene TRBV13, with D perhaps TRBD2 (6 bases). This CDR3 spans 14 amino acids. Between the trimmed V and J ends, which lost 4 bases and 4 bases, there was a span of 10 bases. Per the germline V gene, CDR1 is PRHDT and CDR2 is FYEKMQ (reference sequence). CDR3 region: CASSSMGGTGELFF. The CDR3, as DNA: TGTGCCAGCAGCTCCATGGGGGGCACCGGGGAGCTGTTTTTT.

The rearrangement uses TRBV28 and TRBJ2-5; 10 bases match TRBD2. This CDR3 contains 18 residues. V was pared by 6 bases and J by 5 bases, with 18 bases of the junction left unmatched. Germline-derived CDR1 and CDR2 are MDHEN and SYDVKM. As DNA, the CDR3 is TGTGCCAGCAGCCCAGGGACTAGCGCTCGGGACCCGGGGGAGACCCAGTACTTC. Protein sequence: CASSPGTSARDPGETQYF.

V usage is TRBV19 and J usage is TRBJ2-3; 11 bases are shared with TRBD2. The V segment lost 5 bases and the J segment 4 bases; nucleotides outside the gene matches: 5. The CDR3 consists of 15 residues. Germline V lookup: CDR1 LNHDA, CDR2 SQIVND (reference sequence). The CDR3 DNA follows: TGTGCCAGTAGTCCAACTAGCGGGAGTGCAGATACGCAGTATTTT. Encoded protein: CASSPTSGSADTQYF.

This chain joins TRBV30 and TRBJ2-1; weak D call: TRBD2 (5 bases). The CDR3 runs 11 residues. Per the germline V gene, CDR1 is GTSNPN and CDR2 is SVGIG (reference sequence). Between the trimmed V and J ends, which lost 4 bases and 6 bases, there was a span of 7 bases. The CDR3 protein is CAWILANEQFF. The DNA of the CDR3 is TGTGCCTGGATCCTAGCCAATGAGCAGTTCTTC.

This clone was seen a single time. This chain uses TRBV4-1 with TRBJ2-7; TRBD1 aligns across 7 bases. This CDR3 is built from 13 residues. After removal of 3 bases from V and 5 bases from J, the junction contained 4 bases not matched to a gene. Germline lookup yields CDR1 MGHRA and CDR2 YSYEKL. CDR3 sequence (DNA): TGCGCCAGCAGCCATCTAGGGGGCCACGAGCAGTACTTC. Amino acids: CASSHLGGHEQYF.

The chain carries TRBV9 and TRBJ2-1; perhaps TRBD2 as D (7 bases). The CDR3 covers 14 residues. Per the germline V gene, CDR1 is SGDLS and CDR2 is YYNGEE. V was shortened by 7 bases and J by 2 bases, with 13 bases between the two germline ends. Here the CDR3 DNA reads TGTGCCAGCGGTGGGGGGGGCCCCTACAATGAGCAGTTCTTC. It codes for CASGGGGPYNEQFF.

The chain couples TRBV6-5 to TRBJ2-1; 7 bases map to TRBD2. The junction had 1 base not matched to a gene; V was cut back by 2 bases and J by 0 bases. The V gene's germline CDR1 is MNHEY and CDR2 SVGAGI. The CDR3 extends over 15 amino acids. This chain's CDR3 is CASSYGGGSYNEQFF. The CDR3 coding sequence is TGTGCCAGCAGTTACGGCGGGGGCTCCTACAATGAGCAGTTCTTC.

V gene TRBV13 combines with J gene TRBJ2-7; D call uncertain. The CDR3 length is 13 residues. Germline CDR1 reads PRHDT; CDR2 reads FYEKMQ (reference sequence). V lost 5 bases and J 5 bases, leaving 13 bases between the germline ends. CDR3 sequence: CASSPDLLDEQYF. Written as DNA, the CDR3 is TGTGCCAGCAGCCCCGACTTGTTGGACGAGCAGTACTTC.

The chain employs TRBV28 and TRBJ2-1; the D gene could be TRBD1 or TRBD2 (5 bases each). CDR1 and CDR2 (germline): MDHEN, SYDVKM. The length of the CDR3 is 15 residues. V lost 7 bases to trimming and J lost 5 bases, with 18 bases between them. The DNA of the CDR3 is TGTGCCAGCAATCAGAGGGGAATTAGCGACAATGAGCAGTTCTTC. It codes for CASNQRGISDNEQFF. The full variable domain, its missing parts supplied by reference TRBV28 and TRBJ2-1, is DVKVTQSSRYLVKRTGEKVFLECVQDMDHENMFWYRQDPGLGLRLIYFSYDVKMKEKGDIPEGYSVSREKKERFSLILESASTNQTSMYLCASNQRGISDNEQFFGPGTRLTVL.

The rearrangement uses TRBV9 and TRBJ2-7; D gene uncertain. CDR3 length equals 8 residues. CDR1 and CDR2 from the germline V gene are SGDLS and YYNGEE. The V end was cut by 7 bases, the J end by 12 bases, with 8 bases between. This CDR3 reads CASESTYF. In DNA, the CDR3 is TGTGCCAGCGAAAGTACGTACTTC.

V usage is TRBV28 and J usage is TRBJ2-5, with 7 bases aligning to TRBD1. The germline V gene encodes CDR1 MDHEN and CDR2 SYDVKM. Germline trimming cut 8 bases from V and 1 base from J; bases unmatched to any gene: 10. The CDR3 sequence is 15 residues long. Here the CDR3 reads CASRYTGAIQETQYF. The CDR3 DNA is TGTGCCAGCCGTTATACAGGGGCGATCCAAGAGACCCAGTACTTC.

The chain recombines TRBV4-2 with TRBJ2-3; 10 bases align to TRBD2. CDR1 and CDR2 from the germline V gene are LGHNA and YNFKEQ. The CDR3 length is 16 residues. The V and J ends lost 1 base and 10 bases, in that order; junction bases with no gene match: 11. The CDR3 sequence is CASSQGLAGIAYAQYF. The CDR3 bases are TGTGCCAGCAGCCAAGGACTAGCGGGCATTGCCTATGCGCAGTATTTT.

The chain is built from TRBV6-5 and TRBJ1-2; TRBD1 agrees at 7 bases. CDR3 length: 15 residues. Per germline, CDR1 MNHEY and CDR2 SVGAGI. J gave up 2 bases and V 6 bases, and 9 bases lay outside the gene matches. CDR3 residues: CASRSPGQLNYGYTF. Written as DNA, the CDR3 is TGTGCCAGCAGGTCTCCGGGACAGCTCAACTATGGCTACACCTTC.

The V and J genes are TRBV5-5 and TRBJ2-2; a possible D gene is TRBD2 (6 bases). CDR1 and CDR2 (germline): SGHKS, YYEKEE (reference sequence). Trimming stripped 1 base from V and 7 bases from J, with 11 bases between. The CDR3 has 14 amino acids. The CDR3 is CASSLNSGVGELFF. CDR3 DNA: TGTGCCAGCAGCTTGAATTCGGGGGTCGGGGAGCTGTTTTTT.

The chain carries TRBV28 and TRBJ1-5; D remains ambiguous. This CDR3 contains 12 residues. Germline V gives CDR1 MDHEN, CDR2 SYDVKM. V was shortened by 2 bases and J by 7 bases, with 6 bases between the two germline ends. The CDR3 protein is CASSLGSQPQHF. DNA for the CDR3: TGTGCCAGCAGTTTAGGGAGCCAGCCCCAGCATTTT.

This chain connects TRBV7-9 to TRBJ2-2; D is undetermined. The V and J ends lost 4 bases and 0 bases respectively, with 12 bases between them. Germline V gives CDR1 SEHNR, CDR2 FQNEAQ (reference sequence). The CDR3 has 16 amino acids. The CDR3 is CASSSTRLANTGELFF. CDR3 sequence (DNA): TGTGCCAGCAGCTCGACCAGACTGGCGAACACCGGGGAGCTGTTTTTT. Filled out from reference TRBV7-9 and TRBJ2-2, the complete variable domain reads DTGVSQNPRHKITKRGQNVTFRCDPISEHNRLYWYRQTLGQGPEFLTYFQNEAQLEKSRLLSDRFSAERPKGSFSTLEIQRTEQGDSAMYLCASSSTRLANTGELFFGEGSRLTVL.